The 2 T cell receptor beta chains listed next were all sequenced from one sample in a study of shared clonotypes between healthy human individuals. Positive CCR7 selection of CD45RO-negative cells yielded the naive CD8 cells, and terminally differentiated effector memory CD45RA+ cells were excluded. Libraries were prepared by immunoSEQ multiplex PCR; TCRdb keeps only in-frame clonotypes and omits some of them. Of over 2 million clones in the sample, about 95% were seen once. Sample: naive CD8+ T cells sorted from blood. Receptor source: a man younger than 35 in good health.

The V gene is TRBV19, the J gene TRBJ2-2; 8 bases agree with TRBD2. V lost 9 bases to trimming and J lost 8 bases; unmatched junction nucleotides: 5. This CDR3 contains 12 residues. Germline V CDR1 and CDR2: LNHDA, SQIVND (reference sequence). As DNA, the CDR3 is TGTGCCAGCGGATTAGCGGGAGGGGAGCTGTTTTTT. It encodes CASGLAGGELFF. The full variable domain, its missing parts supplied by reference TRBV19 and TRBJ2-2, is DGGITQSPKYLFRKEGQNVTLSCEQNLNHDAMYWYRQDPGQGLRLIYYSQIVNDFQKGDIAEGYSVSREKKESFPLTVTSAQKNPTAFYLCASGLAGGELFFGEGSRLTVL.

Details on this clone: Other DNA variants within this sample encode the same CDR3. The J gene is TRBJ2-7, the V gene TRBV6-5; no definite D call. The CDR3 is made up of 14 amino acids. V gave up 0 bases and J gave up 2 bases, with 8 bases separating them. Germline V gene lookup returns CDR1 MNHEY and CDR2 SVGAGI. In nucleotides, the CDR3 is TGTGCCAGCAGTTACTCGTCAGGCACCTACGAGCAGTACTTC. The encoded protein is CASSYSSGTYEQYF.